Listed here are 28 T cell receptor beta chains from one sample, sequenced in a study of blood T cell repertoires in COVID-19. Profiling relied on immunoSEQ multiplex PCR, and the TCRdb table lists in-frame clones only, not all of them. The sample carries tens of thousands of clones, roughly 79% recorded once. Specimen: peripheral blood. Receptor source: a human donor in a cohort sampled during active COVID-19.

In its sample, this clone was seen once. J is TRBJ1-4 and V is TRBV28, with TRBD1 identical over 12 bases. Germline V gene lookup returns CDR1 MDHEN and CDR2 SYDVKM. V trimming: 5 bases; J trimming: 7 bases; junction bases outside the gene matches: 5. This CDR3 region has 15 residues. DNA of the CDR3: TGTGCCAGCAGTCCTGGGACAGGGGGCTTTGAAAAACTGTTTTTT. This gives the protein CASSPGTGGFEKLFF.

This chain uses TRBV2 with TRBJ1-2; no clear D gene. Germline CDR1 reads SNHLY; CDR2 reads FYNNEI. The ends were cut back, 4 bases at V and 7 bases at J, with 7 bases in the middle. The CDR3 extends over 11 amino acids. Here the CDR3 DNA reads TGTGCCAGCAGTGGCGGGGTTGGCTACACCTTC. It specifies CASSGGVGYTF.

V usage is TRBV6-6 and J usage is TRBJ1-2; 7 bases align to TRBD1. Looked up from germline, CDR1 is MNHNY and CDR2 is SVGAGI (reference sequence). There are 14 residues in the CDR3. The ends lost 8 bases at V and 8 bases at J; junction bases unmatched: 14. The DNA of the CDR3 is TGTGCCAGCGCTTTACAGGGGTATGATTCGGGCTACACCTTC. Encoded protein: CASALQGYDSGYTF.

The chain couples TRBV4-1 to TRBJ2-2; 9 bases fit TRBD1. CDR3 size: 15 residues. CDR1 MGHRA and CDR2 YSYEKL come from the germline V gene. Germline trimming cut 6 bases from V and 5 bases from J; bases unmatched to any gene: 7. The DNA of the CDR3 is TGCGCCAGCAGGCCGGGACAGGGATTTACCGGGGAGCTGTTTTTT. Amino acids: CASRPGQGFTGELFF.

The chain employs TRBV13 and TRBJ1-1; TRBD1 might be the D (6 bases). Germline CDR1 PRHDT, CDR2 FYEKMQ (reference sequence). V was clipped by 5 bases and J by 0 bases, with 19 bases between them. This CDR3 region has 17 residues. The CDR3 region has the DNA TGTGCCAGCAGCCGTGGGGGGGGCCGGGACATGAACACTGAAGCTTTCTTT. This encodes CASSRGGGRDMNTEAFF.

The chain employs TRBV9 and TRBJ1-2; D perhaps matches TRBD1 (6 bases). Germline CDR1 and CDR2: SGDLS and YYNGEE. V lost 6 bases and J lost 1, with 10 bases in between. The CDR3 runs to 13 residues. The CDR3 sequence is CASTLGGNYGYTF. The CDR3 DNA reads TGTGCCAGCACTTTAGGGGGTAACTATGGCTACACCTTC.

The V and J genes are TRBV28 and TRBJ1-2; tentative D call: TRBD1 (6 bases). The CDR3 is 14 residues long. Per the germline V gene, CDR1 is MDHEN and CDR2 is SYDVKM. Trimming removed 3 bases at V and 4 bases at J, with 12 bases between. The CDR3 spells CASSFLRGGYGYTF. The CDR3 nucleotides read TGTGCCAGCAGTTTTCTCAGGGGCGGCTATGGCTACACCTTC.

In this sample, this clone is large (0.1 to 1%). CDR3 region: CASSLNVGRGGIDEQYF. The CDR3 nucleotides read TGTGCCAGCAGCTTAAACGTTGGGCGGGGGGGCATCGACGAGCAGTACTTC. The V gene is TRBV7-6, the J gene TRBJ2-7; 9 positions agree with TRBD2. Germline CDR1 SGHVS, CDR2 FNYEAQ. This CDR3 spans 17 amino acids. V was pared by 2 bases and J by 5 bases, with 13 bases of the junction left unmatched.

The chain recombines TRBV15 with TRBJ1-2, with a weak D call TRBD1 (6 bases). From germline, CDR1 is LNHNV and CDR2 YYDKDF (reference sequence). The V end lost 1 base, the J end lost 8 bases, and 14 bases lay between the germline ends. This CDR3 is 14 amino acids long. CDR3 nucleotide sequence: TGTGCCACCAGCAGAGCTGGGGGGGCTAGCGGCTACACCTTC. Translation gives CATSRAGGASGYTF.

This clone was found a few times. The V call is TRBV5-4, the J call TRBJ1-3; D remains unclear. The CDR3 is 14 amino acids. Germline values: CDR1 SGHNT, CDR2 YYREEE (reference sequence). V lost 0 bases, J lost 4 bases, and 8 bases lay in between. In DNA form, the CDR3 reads TGTGCCAGCAGCTTGGGGCAGTACGGAAACACCATATATTTT. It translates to CASSLGQYGNTIYF.

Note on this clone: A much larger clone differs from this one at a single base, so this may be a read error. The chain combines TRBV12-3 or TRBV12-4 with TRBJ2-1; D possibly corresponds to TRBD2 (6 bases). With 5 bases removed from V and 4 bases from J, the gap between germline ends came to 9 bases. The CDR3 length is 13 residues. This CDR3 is CASSVGLYNEQFF. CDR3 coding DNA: TGTGCCAGCAGTGTGGGACTTTACAATGAGCAGTTCTTC.

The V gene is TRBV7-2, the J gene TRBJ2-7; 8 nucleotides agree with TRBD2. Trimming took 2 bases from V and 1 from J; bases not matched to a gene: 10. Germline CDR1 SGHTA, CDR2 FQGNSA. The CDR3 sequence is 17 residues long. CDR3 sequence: CASSLSAGGWGSYEQYV. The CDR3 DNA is TGTGCCAGCAGCTTATCGGCGGGAGGCTGGGGATCCTACGAGCAGTACGTC.

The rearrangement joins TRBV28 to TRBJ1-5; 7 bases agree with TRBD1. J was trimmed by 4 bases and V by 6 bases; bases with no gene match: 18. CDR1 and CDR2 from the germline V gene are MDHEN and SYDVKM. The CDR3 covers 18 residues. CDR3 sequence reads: CASSSTGRQRFLNQPQHF. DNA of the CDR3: TGTGCCAGCAGCTCGACAGGGAGACAACGTTTCCTTAATCAGCCCCAGCATTTT.

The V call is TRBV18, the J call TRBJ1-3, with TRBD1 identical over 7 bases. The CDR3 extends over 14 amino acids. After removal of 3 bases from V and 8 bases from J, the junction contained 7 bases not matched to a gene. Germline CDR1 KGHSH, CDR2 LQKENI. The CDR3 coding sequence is TGTGCCAGCTCACCTCCGGGACAGAGCCACACCATATATTTT. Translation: CASSPPGQSHTIYF.

This chain's CDR3 is CASSLVGESSYNEQFF. CDR3 nucleotides: TGCGCCAGCAGCTTGGTCGGAGAGAGCTCCTACAATGAGCAGTTCTTC. V is TRBV5-1 and J is TRBJ2-1; D unclear. The germline CDR1 and CDR2 sequences are SGHRS and YFSETQ. Trimming left V 0 bases short and J 0 bases short, with 10 bases between. This CDR3 spans 16 amino acids.

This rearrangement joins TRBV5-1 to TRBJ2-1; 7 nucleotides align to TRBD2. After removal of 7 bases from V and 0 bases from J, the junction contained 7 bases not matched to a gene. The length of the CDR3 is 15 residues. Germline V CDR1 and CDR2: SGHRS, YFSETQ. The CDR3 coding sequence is TGCGCCAGCTGGCTAGCGGAGAGCTCCTACAATGAGCAGTTCTTC. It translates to CASWLAESSYNEQFF. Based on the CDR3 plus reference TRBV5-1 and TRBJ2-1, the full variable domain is KAGVTQTPRYLIKTRGQQVTLSCSPISGHRSVSWYQQTPGQGLQFLFEYFSETQRNKGNFPGRFSGRQFSNSRSEMNVSTLELGDSALYLCASWLAESSYNEQFFGPGTRLTVL.

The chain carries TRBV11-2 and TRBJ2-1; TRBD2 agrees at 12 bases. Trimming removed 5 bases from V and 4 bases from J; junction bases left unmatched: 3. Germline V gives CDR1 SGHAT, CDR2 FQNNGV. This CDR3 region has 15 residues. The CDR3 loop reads CASSLGLAGYNEQFF. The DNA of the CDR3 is TGTGCCAGCAGCCTAGGACTAGCGGGGTACAATGAGCAGTTCTTC.

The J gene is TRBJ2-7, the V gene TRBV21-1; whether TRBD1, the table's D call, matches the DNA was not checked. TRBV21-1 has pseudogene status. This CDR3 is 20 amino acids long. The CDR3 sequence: CASSKNGSFRGTGNLYEQYV. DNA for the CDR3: TGTGCCAGCAGCAAAAACGGTTCTTTTCGAGGGACAGGGAATCTTTACGAGCAGTACGTC.

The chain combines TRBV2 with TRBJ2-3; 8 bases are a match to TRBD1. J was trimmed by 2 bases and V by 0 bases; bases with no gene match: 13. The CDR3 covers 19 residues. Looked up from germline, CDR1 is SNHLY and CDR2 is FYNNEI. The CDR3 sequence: CASSEALSLGQGYTDTQYF. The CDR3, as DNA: TGTGCCAGCAGTGAAGCCTTATCCCTAGGACAGGGTTACACAGATACGCAGTATTTT.

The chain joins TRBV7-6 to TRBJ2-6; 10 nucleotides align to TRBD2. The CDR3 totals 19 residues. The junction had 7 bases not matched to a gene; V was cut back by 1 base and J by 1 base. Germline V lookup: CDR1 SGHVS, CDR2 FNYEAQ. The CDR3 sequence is CASSLGYPAGGSGANVLTF. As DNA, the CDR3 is TGTGCCAGCAGCTTAGGGTACCCAGCGGGGGGGTCTGGGGCCAACGTCCTGACTTTC.

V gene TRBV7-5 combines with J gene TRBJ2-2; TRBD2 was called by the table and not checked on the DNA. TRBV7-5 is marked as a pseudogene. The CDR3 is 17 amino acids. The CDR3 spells CARSLWRRDGGNGELFF. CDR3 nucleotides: TGTGCCAGAAGCTTGTGGCGGCGTGATGGGGGGAACGGGGAGCTGTTTTTT.

The CDR3 nucleotides read TGTGCCTGGAGTACCGGGAGCTCTGGAAACACCATATATTTT. It encodes CAWSTGSSGNTIYF. The chain carries TRBV30 and TRBJ1-3; no definite D call. From germline, CDR1 is GTSNPN and CDR2 SVGIG (reference sequence). V lost 2 bases and J lost 0, with 8 bases in between. The CDR3 is 14 amino acids.

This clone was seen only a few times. CDR3 nucleotides: TGTGCCAGCAGCGTAAGGGGGACATCGTATAATTCACCCCTCCACTTT. Its protein is CASSVRGTSYNSPLHF. V gene TRBV9 combines with J gene TRBJ1-6; the D gene is possibly TRBD1 (6 bases). The CDR3 is 16 amino acids. V was pared by 1 base and J by 4 bases, with 12 bases between. Germline V gives CDR1 SGDLS, CDR2 YYNGEE. The full variable domain, completed using reference TRBV9 and TRBJ1-6, is DSGVTQTPKHLITATGQRVTLRCSPRSGDLSVYWYQQSLDQGLQFLIQYYNGEERAKGNILERFSAQQFPDLHSELNLSSLELGDSALYFCASSVRGTSYNSPLHFGNGTRLTVT.

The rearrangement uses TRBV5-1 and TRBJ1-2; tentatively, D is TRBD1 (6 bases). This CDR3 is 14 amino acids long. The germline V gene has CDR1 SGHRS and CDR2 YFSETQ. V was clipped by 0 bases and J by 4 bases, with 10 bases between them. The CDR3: CASSLDQGTYGYTF. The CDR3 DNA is TGCGCCAGCAGCTTGGATCAGGGGACCTATGGCTACACCTTC.

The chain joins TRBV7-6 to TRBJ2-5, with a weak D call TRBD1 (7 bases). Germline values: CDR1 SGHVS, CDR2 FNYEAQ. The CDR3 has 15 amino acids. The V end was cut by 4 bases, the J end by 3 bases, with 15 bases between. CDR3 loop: CASSYLRGQKETQYF. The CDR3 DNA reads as TGTGCCAGCAGCTACCTGCGGGGACAGAAAGAGACCCAGTACTTC.

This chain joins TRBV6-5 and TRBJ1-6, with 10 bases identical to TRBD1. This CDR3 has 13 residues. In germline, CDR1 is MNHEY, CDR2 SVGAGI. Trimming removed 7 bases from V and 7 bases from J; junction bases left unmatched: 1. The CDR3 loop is CASTGQGNSPLHF. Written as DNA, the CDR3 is TGTGCCAGCACGGGACAGGGGAATTCACCCCTCCACTTT.

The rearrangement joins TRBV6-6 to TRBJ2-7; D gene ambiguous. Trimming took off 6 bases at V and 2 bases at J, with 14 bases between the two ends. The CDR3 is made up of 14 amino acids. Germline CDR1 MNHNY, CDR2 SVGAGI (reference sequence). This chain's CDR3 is CASRGTLHAYEQYF. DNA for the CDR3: TGTGCCAGCAGAGGCACACTACACGCCTACGAGCAGTACTTC.

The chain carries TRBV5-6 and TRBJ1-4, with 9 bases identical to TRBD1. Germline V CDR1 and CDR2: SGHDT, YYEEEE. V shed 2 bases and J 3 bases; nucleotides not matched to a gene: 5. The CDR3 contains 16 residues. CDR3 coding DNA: TGTGCCAGCAGCTTAGACACAGGGGGCTCTAATGAAAAACTGTTTTTT. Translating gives CASSLDTGGSNEKLFF. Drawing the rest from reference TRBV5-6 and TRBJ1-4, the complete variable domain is DAGVTQSPTHLIKTRGQQVTLRCSPKSGHDTVSWYQQALGQGPQFIFQYYEEEERQRGNFPDRFSGHQFPNYSSELNVNALLLGDSALYLCASSLDTGGSNEKLFFGSGTQLSVL.